One sample yielded the 11 T cell receptor beta chains listed below, sequenced in a study of CD4 and CD8 cells across lung adenocarcinoma regions. TCRdb itself ran the PCR reads through MiXCR, one entry per CDR3 protein. The table records approximately 7,000 distinct CDR3 sequences, approximately 48% of them present only once. Sequences were obtained from CD8+ T cells from the center of a lung tumor. These receptors originate from a female donor with lung adenocarcinoma. The CD4 and CD8 labels of this study may be unreliable.

This chain joins TRBV12-3 or TRBV12-4 and TRBJ2-5, with D perhaps matching TRBD1 or TRBD2 (6 bases each). The tail of the sequence fits TRBJ2-3 better, so the J call may be wrong. This CDR3 spans 14 amino acids. In DNA form, the CDR3 reads TGTGCGGGCCTCGGGGGCCGCGCCCGAGAGACCCAGTATTTT. Its protein product is CAGLGGRARETQYF.

This sequence joins TRBV6-1 and TRBJ2-4; 8 nucleotides agree with TRBD2. The CDR3 length is 15 residues. Trimming cost V 8 bases and J 13 bases; bases outside gene matches: 19. CDR1 and CDR2 from the germline V gene are MNHNS and SASEGT. Written as DNA, the CDR3 is TGTGCCAGCGGCCCGGGGGGGTATGCCAAAGATACGCAGTACTTC. Translated, it gives CASGPGGYAKDTQYF.

This clonotype rates as medium-sized. The chain couples TRBV6-5 to TRBJ1-6; D not certain. CDR1 is MNHEY and CDR2 is SVGAGI in the germline V gene. V was pared by 0 bases and J by 4 bases, with 10 bases between. The CDR3 sequence is 16 residues long. CDR3 in amino acids: CASSYSGQLYNSPLHF. The CDR3 DNA reads as TGTGCCAGCAGTTACTCCGGTCAGCTATATAATTCACCCCTCCACTTT.

V usage is TRBV6-1 and J usage is TRBJ2-3; D is uncertain. The J call may not be correct, given that the DNA end is closer to TRBJ2-5. Per the germline V gene, CDR1 is MNHNS and CDR2 is SASEGT. This CDR3 spans 15 amino acids. Written as DNA, the CDR3 is TGTGCCAGCGGTACCGGTGGCACTGTCACAGATACCCAGTACTTC. Protein: CASGTGGTVTDTQYF.

The V gene is TRBV12-3 or TRBV12-4, the J gene TRBJ2-1; tentatively, D is TRBD2 (5 bases). With the DNA end fitting TRBJ2-5 better, the J assignment may be wrong. The CDR3 length is 13 residues. The CDR3 protein is CASSAPEGETQYF. In DNA form, the CDR3 reads TGTGCCAGCAGTGCACCCGAGGGAGAGACCCAGTACTTC.

In its sample, this clonotype was seen many times. The chain carries TRBV11-2 and TRBJ2-3; 16 nucleotides match TRBD2. After removal of 3 bases from V and 7 bases from J, the junction contained 1 base not matched to a gene. Germline loops: CDR1 SGHAT, CDR2 FQNNGV. The CDR3 loop spans 15 amino acids. CDR3 sequence: CASSLGLAGGHTQYF. The CDR3 nucleotides read TGTGCCAGCAGCTTGGGACTAGCGGGGGGGCATACGCAGTATTTT.

This clonotype was observed at least ten times. The rearrangement links TRBV6-5 to TRBJ1-4; D possibly corresponds to TRBD1 (5 bases). Trimming cost V 2 bases and J 0 bases, with 10 bases left between them. This CDR3 has 16 residues. CDR1 is MNHEY and CDR2 is SVGAGI in the germline V gene. Here the CDR3 reads CASSYKGATTNEKLFF. In nucleotides, the CDR3 is TGTGCCAGCAGTTACAAAGGGGCTACAACTAATGAAAAACTGTTTTTT.

This clonotype is medium-sized by share. The V and J genes are TRBV7-2 and TRBJ2-7; D may be TRBD2 (7 bases). The V gene's germline CDR1 is SGHTA and CDR2 FQGNSA. V was cut by 1 base and J by 7 bases, with 23 bases left in between. The CDR3 runs to 17 residues. The CDR3 bases are TGTGCCAGCAGCTTAGTTCCCAGCGGGGACATACGGGGAGAGCAGTACTTC. Protein: CASSLVPSGDIRGEQYF.

The chain links TRBV6-1 to TRBJ2-1; D remains unclear. Trimming took off 6 bases at V and 13 bases at J, with 28 bases between the two ends. Germline CDR1 is MNHNS and CDR2 is SASEGT. The CDR3 has 16 amino acids. CDR3 coding DNA: TGTGCCAGCAGCGCTTCTGGGCTGGGGTCCTACAATGTTCAGTTCTTC. Encoded protein: CASSASGLGSYNVQFF.

This clonotype was observed many times. The chain has TRBV12-3 or TRBV12-4 and TRBJ1-2; 10 bases agree with TRBD1. V was clipped by 8 bases and J by 8 bases; unmatched bases: 2. CDR3 size: 11 residues. In nucleotides, the CDR3 is TGTGCCAGCGGGGACAGGGGAGGCTACACCTTC. Amino acid sequence: CASGDRGGYTF.

By share, this clonotype ranks as large (0.1 to 1%). This rearrangement joins TRBV6-6 to TRBJ2-7; D remains unclear. Trimming shortened V by 3 bases and J by 3 bases, and 6 bases separated the two germline ends. CDR1 and CDR2 from the germline V gene are MNHNY and SVGAGI (reference sequence). The CDR3 contains 12 residues. Here the CDR3 DNA reads TGTGCCAGCAGTTATCAGAGCTACGAGCAGTACTTC. Amino acid sequence: CASSYQSYEQYF.